This TCR beta chain was profiled in a study of OX40 agonist ivuxolimab in advanced cancers. Overall study findings and caveats: In CD8+ T cells, expanded clones were on average more numerous than in CD4+. In the 0.1 to 3.0 mg/kg range, CD4+ and CD8+ blood T cells had expanded clonally by week 6.

About this clone: Its antigen is unknown.

Generated by immunoSEQ multiplex PCR, the TCRdb table keeps only in-frame clones and is missing some. The sample has approximately 50,000 clones, around 84% seen once. No patient had autoimmune disease or received systemic immunosuppression. The sequence was obtained from an adult with an advanced solid tumor such as melanoma, head and neck, liver or kidney cancer. The sequenced sample was CD4+ or CD8+ T cells sorted from blood, obtained in a trial of the OX40 agonist ivuxolimab.

The CDR3 coding sequence is TGTGCCAGCTCACCCGGGGATACGCAGTATTTT. Protein: CASSPGDTQYF. The chain couples TRBV18 to TRBJ2-3; no definite D call. Germline V gene data show CDR1 as KGHSH and CDR2 as LQKENI. The CDR3 sequence is 11 residues long. V lost 3 bases and J lost 6, with 4 bases in between. Combining the CDR3 with reference TRBV18 and TRBJ2-3 gives the whole variable domain NAGVMQNPRHLVRRRGQEARLRCSPMKGHSHVYWYRQLPEEGLKFMVYLQKENIIDESGMPKERFSAEFPKEGPSILRIQQVVRGDSAAYFCASSPGDTQYFGPGTRLTVL.